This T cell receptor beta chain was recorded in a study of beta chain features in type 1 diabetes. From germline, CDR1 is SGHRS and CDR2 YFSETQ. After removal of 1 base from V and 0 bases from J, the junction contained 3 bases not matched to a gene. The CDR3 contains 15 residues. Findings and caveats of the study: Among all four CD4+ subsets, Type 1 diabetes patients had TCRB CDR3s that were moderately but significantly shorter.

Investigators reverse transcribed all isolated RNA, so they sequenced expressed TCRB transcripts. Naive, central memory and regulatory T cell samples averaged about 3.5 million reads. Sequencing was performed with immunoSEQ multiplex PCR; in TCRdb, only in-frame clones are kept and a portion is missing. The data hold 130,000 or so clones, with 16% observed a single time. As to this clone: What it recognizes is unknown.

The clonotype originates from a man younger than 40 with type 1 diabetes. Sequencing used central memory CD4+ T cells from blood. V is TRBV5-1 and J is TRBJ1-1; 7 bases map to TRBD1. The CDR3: CASSLTGTVNTEAFF. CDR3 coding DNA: TGCGCCAGCAGCTTGACCGGGACAGTGAACACTGAAGCTTTCTTT.